This T cell receptor beta chain was sequenced for a study of T cell responses to AZD1222 COVID-19 vaccine. Study-wide results and limits: Researchers report vaccine-associated CD4 TCRs spanning spike, with dominance at 160-218 and 743-854. Every sample of the repertoires postdated the peak T cell response. Mostly white British, mostly female donors; authors suggested clonal diversity may be underestimated. Seropositive at baseline were only a handful of AZD1222 recipients.

Details on this clone: Its matching antigen is unknown.

The V gene end was trimmed by 4 bases and the J gene end by 2 bases; junction bases not matched to a gene: 5. The CDR3 length is 15 residues. CDR1 and CDR2 from the germline V gene are SGHNT and YYREEE (reference sequence). The repertoire was sequenced with immunoSEQ multiplex PCR; TCRdb's copy has only in-frame clones and lacks some. Of around 170,000 clones listed, roughly 88% are singletons. The sequence came from an adult in good health. This chain connects TRBV5-4 to TRBJ2-1, with TRBD1 matching over 8 bases. This material consisted of peripheral blood, taken on day 0 of AZD1222 vaccination. Here the CDR3 DNA reads TGTGCCAGCAGCCTGGGACAGGCCACCTACAATGAGCAGTTCTTC. Translated: CASSLGQATYNEQFF.